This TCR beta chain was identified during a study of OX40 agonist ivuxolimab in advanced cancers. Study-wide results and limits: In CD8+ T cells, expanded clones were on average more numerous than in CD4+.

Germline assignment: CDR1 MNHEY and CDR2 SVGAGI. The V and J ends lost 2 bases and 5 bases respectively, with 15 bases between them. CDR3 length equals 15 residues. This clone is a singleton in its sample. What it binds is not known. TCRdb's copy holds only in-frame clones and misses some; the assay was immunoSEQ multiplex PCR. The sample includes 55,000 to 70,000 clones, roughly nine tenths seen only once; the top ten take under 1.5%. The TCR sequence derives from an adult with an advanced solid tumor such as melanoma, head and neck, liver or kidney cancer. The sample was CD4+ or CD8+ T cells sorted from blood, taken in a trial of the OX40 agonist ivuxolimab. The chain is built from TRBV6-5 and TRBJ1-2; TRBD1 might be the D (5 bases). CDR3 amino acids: CASSYGGSKSYGYTF. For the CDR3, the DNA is TGTGCCAGCAGTTACGGGGGGAGCAAGAGTTATGGCTACACCTTC.